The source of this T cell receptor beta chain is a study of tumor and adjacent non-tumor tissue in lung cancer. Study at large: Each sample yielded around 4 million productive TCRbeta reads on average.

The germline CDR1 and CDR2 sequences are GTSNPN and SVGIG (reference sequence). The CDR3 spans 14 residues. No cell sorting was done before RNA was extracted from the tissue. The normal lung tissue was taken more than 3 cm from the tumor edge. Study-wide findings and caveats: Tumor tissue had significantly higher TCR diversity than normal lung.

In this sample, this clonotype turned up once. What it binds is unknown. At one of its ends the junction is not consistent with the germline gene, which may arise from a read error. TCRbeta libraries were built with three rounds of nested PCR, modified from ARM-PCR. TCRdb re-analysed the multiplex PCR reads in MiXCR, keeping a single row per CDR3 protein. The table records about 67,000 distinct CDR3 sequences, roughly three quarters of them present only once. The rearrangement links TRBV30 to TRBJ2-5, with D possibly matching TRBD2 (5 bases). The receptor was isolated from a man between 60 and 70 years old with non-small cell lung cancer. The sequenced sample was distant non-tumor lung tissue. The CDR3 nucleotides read TGTGCCTGGAGTGGCCTGGCGGCAGCGGAGACCCAATACTTC. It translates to CAWSGLAAAETQYF.